This TCR beta chain was captured by sequencing in a study of long-term antiretroviral therapy in people with HIV. CDR3 length: 12 amino acids. The germline gives CDR1 SEHNR, CDR2 FQNEAQ (reference sequence). V lost 5 bases to trimming and J lost 6 bases, with 7 bases between them. Points from the study as a whole: Therapy changes, viral resistance and ART adherence were not documented in the available data.

Points on this clone: The antigen remains undetermined.

The run of the v3.0 immunoSEQ assay was at survey level. The assay was immunoSEQ multiplex PCR, and TCRdb's table has in-frame clones only and misses some. The data show 26,000 or so clones, with 70% to 90% seen just once and roughly 4% held by the top ten. This specimen consisted of unsorted PBMCs, obtained 0.5 years after starting antiretroviral therapy. This chain links TRBV7-9 with TRBJ2-2, with no clear D. The sequence was obtained from a woman aged 18-35 years with HIV. The DNA for the CDR3 is TGTGCCAGCAGCCCCCGGGCCGGGGAGCTGTTTTTT. Translated: CASSPRAGELFF. The full variable domain, rest sourced from reference TRBV7-9 and TRBJ2-2, is DTGVSQNPRHKITKRGQNVTFRCDPISEHNRLYWYRQTLGQGPEFLTYFQNEAQLEKSRLLSDRFSAERPKGSFSTLEIQRTEQGDSAMYLCASSPRAGELFFGEGSRLTVL.